A selection of T cell receptor beta chains follows, all from one sample in a study of blood T cell repertoires in COVID-19. The method was immunoSEQ multiplex PCR; TCRdb's version includes in-frame clones alone and lacks a portion of them. This table has around 100,000 clones, approximately 91% appearing once. Sequencing was carried out using peripheral blood. The receptors here all came from a man in his sixties with acute or convalescent COVID-19. Both conserved end residues are part of each CDR3. The D gene is left open where the match is weak. Clone sizes are given selectively: once, few, many, or a class where the clone is expanded.

abundance	j_gene	d_gene	v_gene	CDR3aa	CDR3nt
NA	TRBJ1-2	TRBD1	TRBV3-1/TRBV3-2	CASSQASDRGQINYGYTF	TGTGCCAGCAGCCAAGCCTCGGACAGGGGGCAGATTAACTATGGCTACACCTTC
NA	TRBJ1-2	TRBD1	TRBV3-1/TRBV3-2	CASSQDAAGQPAYGYTF	TGTGCCAGCAGCCAAGATGCGGCGGGACAGCCCGCCTATGGCTACACCTTC
NA	TRBJ1-3	NA	TRBV9	CASSDRRANTIYF	TGTGCCAGCAGCGACCGCCGAGCAAACACCATATATTTT
NA	TRBJ1-2	NA	TRBV24-1	CATSGEGRGYTF	TGTGCCACCAGTGGTGAGGGTCGTGGCTACACCTTC
NA	TRBJ2-3	NA	TRBV20-1	CSVTIPDTQYF	TGCAGTGTTACAATCCCAGATACGCAGTATTTT
NA	TRBJ2-1	TRBD2	TRBV19	CASSILAGGRNEQFF	TGTGCCAGTAGTATTCTCGCGGGAGGGCGTAATGAGCAGTTCTTC
NA	TRBJ2-3	NA	TRBV5-1	CASSLGRGDTQYF	TGCGCCAGCAGCCTGGGGCGGGGAGATACGCAGTATTTT
NA	TRBJ1-2	NA	TRBV3-1/TRBV3-2	CASSQDPKGRGYGYTF	TGTGCCAGCAGCCAAGACCCGAAGGGAAGGGGCTATGGCTACACCTTC
NA	TRBJ2-3	TRBD2	TRBV29-1	CSVNGGTSGSTDTQYF	TGCAGCGTTAACGGTGGGACTAGCGGGAGTACAGATACGCAGTATTTT
NA	TRBJ2-7	TRBD2	TRBV7-2	CASSGTSGSSYEQYF	TGTGCCAGCAGCGGGACTAGCGGAAGCTCCTACGAGCAGTACTTC
NA	TRBJ1-6	NA	TRBV2	CASSEVSGVVRSPLHF	TGTGCCAGCAGTGAAGTGTCAGGGGTCGTTAGATCACCCCTCCACTTT
once	TRBJ1-3	NA	TRBV15	CATSSSLYGNTIYF	TGTGCCACCAGCAGCTCCCTCTACGGAAACACCATATATTTT
NA	TRBJ1-2	TRBD1	TRBV5-4	CASSPDRDYGYTF	TGTGCCAGCAGCCCGGACAGGGACTATGGCTACACCTTC
NA	TRBJ1-1	TRBD1	TRBV19	CASSIRQGKRNTEAFF	TGTGCCAGTAGTATCCGACAGGGGAAGAGGAACACTGAAGCTTTCTTT
NA	TRBJ1-6	NA	TRBV2	CASSMGQDNSPLHF	TGTGCCAGCAGTATGGGACAAGATAATTCACCCCTCCACTTT
NA	TRBJ1-1	NA	TRBV6-5	CASRRQAAGTEAFF	TGTGCCAGCAGAAGACAGGCGGCGGGCACTGAAGCTTTCTTT
NA	TRBJ2-1	TRBD2	TRBV4-1	CASSFRLAGGYNEQFF	TGCGCCAGCAGCTTCCGACTAGCGGGAGGGTACAATGAGCAGTTCTTC
NA	TRBJ1-5	NA	TRBV6-5	CASSSGALSNQPQHF	TGTGCCAGCAGCTCAGGGGCGCTCAGCAATCAGCCCCAGCATTTT
NA	TRBJ2-7	TRBD1	TRBV27	CASSFSGTGHEQYF	TGTGCCAGCAGTTTCTCCGGGACAGGGCACGAGCAGTACTTC
NA	TRBJ1-1	TRBD1	TRBV5-4	CASSFGQGGAFF	TGTGCCAGCAGTTTTGGACAGGGGGGAGCTTTCTTT
NA	TRBJ2-1	TRBD2	TRBV27	CASTGGREGPYNEQFF	TGTGCCAGCACCGGGGGGCGGGAGGGCCCCTACAATGAGCAGTTCTTC
NA	TRBJ1-1	TRBD1	TRBV6-1	CASSETGANTEAFF	TGTGCCAGCAGTGAAACAGGGGCGAACACTGAAGCTTTCTTT
NA	TRBJ1-1	NA	TRBV28	CASSSPGGPATEAFF	TGTGCCAGCAGCTCCCCGGGGGGGCCGGCAACTGAAGCTTTCTTT
NA	TRBJ1-6	NA	TRBV27	CASSFQGDNSPLHF	TGTGCCAGCAGTTTCCAGGGTGATAATTCACCCCTCCACTTT
NA	TRBJ2-1	NA	TRBV7-9	CASSYPERPVSSYNEQFF	TGTGCCAGCAGCTATCCGGAGAGGCCGGTTAGCTCCTACAATGAGCAGTTCTTC
NA	TRBJ1-1	NA	TRBV30	CAWSGRGLAFF	TGTGCCTGGAGTGGGAGGGGATTAGCTTTCTTT
NA	TRBJ1-2	NA	TRBV11-3	CASSLDDSYYGYTF	TGTGCCAGCAGCTTAGACGACAGCTACTATGGCTACACCTTC
once	TRBJ1-6	TRBD1	TRBV3-1/TRBV3-2	CASSIRDRNSPLHF	TGTGCCAGCAGTATTCGGGACAGGAATTCACCCCTCCACTTT
NA	TRBJ2-7	NA	TRBV4-1	CASSRNYSYEQYF	TGCGCCAGCAGCAGGAACTACTCCTACGAGCAGTACTTC
NA	TRBJ1-4	NA	TRBV5-8	CASSLGAGNTNEKLFF	TGTGCCAGCAGCTTGGGCGCGGGGAACACGAATGAAAAACTGTTTTTT